This TCR beta chain is from a study of blood T cell repertoires in COVID-19. Study details: The samples span acute and convalescent COVID-19 from the United States, Italy and Spain. T cells, B-cell-depleted T cells, or PBMCs supplied cDNA or gDNA.

The V end lost 0 bases, the J end lost 6 bases, and 12 bases lay between the germline ends. The CDR3 is 15 amino acids. Germline V gene sequence: CDR1 LGHDT, CDR2 YNNKEL (reference sequence). Per the original data handling: Estimates of nucleated cell counts were drawn from the amplification of reference gene primers. TCRdb keeps only in-frame clones here, not all; method: immunoSEQ multiplex PCR. Clone size and the V and J calls come from that table; the DNA yielded D and trimming. The sample yields around 400,000 clones, roughly 90% seen once. This clone was seen a handful of times. The sequenced sample consisted of peripheral blood. This clonotype was sampled from a man aged 40-49 years with acute or convalescent COVID-19. The chain carries TRBV3-1 (or the pseudogene TRBV3-2) and TRBJ1-5; maybe TRBD1 (5 bases). The CDR3 DNA sequence: TGTGCCAGCAGCCAAGATGCCAGGGAAACTCAGCCCCAGCATTTT. Its translation: CASSQDARETQPQHF.